The 24 T cell receptor beta chains listed next were all sequenced from one sample in a study of molecular identifiers for immune sequencing clone quantification (dated by TCRdb to the late 2010s). The library came from PCR. The data were produced on an Illumina HiSeq 4000. The public reads were quality trimmed at Q25 with fastp and then assembled into clones with MiXCR by TCRdb, keeping productive beta chains. Each record represents a unique CDR3 protein, reported with the most common genes and DNA among its rows. This sample is represented by 490,000 or so distinct CDR3 sequences; about a fifth of them were singletons. Together, the top ten hold approximately 0.8% of the sample. The sequenced sample consisted of naive CD8+ T cells from blood, with Jurkat cell RNA spiked in. The cell subset or site label of this sample denotes: FACS-sorted CD8+CD4-CCR7+CD45RA+ naive T cells. Source of these receptors: a human donor in good health. Some libraries in this study had Jurkat cell RNA spiked in.

This clonotype was seen at least ten times. The chain combines TRBV28 with TRBJ1-4; D is ambiguous. The length of the CDR3 is 14 residues. The ends were cut back, 10 bases at V and 4 bases at J, with 16 bases in the middle. From germline, CDR1 is MDHEN and CDR2 SYDVKM. CDR3: CATKGGRINEKLFF. The CDR3 DNA is TGTGCCACCAAGGGAGGCAGGATTAATGAAAAACTGTTTTTT.

The table lists this clonotype with many counts. J is TRBJ2-3 and V is TRBV25-1; no clear D. The CDR3 has 14 amino acids. CDR1 is MGHDK and CDR2 is SYGVNS in the germline V gene. Trimming took off 3 bases at V and 2 bases at J, with 9 bases between the two ends. The CDR3 here is CASSDLHLTDTQYF. The CDR3 DNA reads TGTGCCAGCAGTGACCTCCACCTCACAGATACGCAGTATTTT.

Remarks on this clonotype: A much larger clone is a single base away; this may be a read error. The chain has TRBV4-1 and TRBJ1-1; the match to TRBD1 covers 7 bases. CDR3 length: 15 amino acids. CDR1 and CDR2 from the germline V gene are MGHRA and YSYEKL. CDR3 sequence reads: CASSQAFSGTVEASF. The CDR3 coding sequence is TGCGCCAGCAGCCAAGCTTTCAGTGGGACAGTAGAAGCTTCCTTT.

For this clonotype: Just one base apart from a much larger clone, this may be a read error. V is TRBV7-2 and J is TRBJ2-7; D is uncertain. Trimming left V 4 bases short and J 3 bases short, with 10 bases between. The CDR3 extends over 13 amino acids. Germline lookup yields CDR1 SGHTA and CDR2 FQGNSA. The CDR3 region has the DNA TGTGCCAGCAGCTCGGGCTGGGGCTACGAGCAGTACTTC. This translates into CASSSGWGYEQYF.

This clonotype was seen repeatedly, ten times or more. The CDR3 DNA reads TGCGCCAGCAGCCCCTTCCCGGGACAGGGGCACGAGCAGTACTTC. Protein sequence: CASSPFPGQGHEQYF. The chain couples TRBV4-3 to TRBJ2-7, with 10 bases lining up with TRBD1. V trimming: 4 bases; J trimming: 5 bases; junction bases outside the gene matches: 8. The CDR3 runs to 15 residues. Germline V lookup: CDR1 LGHNA, CDR2 YSLEER.

This clonotype was observed many times. The rearrangement joins TRBV7-8 to TRBJ1-5; D gene uncertain. Germline V gives CDR1 SGHVS, CDR2 FQNEAQ. CDR3 length: 15 residues. Trimming left V 5 bases short and J 2 bases short, with 13 bases between. The CDR3 bases are TGTGCCAGCAGCCAGCACCCTGGGGGCAATCAGCCCCAGCATTTT. Protein sequence: CASSQHPGGNQPQHF.

Comments on this clonotype: The junction differs from germline at one of its ends, possibly a read error. This rearrangement joins TRBV12-3 or TRBV12-4 to TRBJ2-1, with 7 bases fitting TRBD1. The CDR3 is 14 residues long. CDR3: CASSPSDRSNELFF. In nucleotides, the CDR3 is TGTGCCAGCAGTCCATCGGACAGGTCTAATGAGCTGTTCTTC.

The sample holds many counts of this clonotype. This chain uses TRBV7-9 with TRBJ2-5; TRBD2 matches at 14 bases. V shed 5 bases and J 4 bases; nucleotides not matched to a gene: 12. In germline, CDR1 is SEHNR, CDR2 FQNEAQ (reference sequence). This CDR3 is 18 amino acids long. The DNA of the CDR3 is TGTGCCAGCAGCGGATGGACTAGCGGGAGGATGGGGGGAGAGACCCAGTACTTC. It specifies CASSGWTSGRMGGETQYF.

This clonotype was found many times. This chain joins TRBV29-1 and TRBJ2-2; 7 bases agree with TRBD1. After removal of 2 bases from V and 1 base from J, the junction contained 4 bases not matched to a gene. The V gene's germline CDR1 is SQVTM and CDR2 ANQGSEA. The CDR3 is 15 amino acids. CDR3: CSVEKGAGNTGELFF. The CDR3 DNA is TGCAGCGTTGAAAAGGGGGCCGGGAACACCGGGGAGCTGTTTTTT.

Remarks on this clonotype: A read error may produce the germline difference seen at one junction end. This rearrangement joins TRBV4-3 to TRBJ2-7; maybe TRBD1 (7 bases). The CDR3 runs to 18 residues. Germline-derived CDR1 and CDR2 are LGHNA and YSLEER. In DNA, the CDR3 is TGCACCAGCAGCCAAGTTCAGGGGGGACCGTACCGCTCCTACGAGCAGTACTTC. Protein: CTSSQVQGGPYRSYEQYF.

This clonotype was seen a few times. V is TRBV6-6 and J is TRBJ2-1, with 8 bases matching TRBD2. Germline V gives CDR1 MNHNY, CDR2 SVGAGI (reference sequence). This CDR3 has 15 amino acids. Trimming removed 5 bases from V and 4 bases from J; junction bases left unmatched: 7. The CDR3 loop is CASSATSGEYNEQFF. The CDR3 DNA reads as TGTGCCAGCAGTGCCACTAGCGGAGAATACAATGAGCAGTTCTTC.

This clonotype came up a few times. The chain joins TRBV7-9 to TRBJ1-3; no clear D. This CDR3 contains 17 residues. Trimming shortened V by 5 bases and J by 2 bases, and 19 bases separated the two germline ends. CDR1 and CDR2 from the germline V gene are SEHNR and FQNEAQ (reference sequence). The CDR3 loop reads CASSAPYIGVAGNTIYF. In DNA form, the CDR3 reads TGTGCCAGCAGCGCACCCTATATTGGGGTGGCTGGAAACACCATATATTTT.

This clonotype has at least ten counts. CDR3 nucleotides: TGTGCCAGCAGTGATGGGTCAGGGGGCGCGACAGATACGCAGTATTTT. Its translation is CASSDGSGGATDTQYF. The chain employs TRBV25-1 and TRBJ2-3; 8 nucleotides line up with TRBD1. CDR3 length: 16 residues. The germline gives CDR1 MGHDK, CDR2 SYGVNS. Germline trimming cut 3 bases from V and 3 bases from J; bases unmatched to any gene: 8.

Ten or more counts support this clonotype. The rearrangement links TRBV10-3 to TRBJ1-1; no reliable D call. V lost 7 bases, J lost 4 bases, and 13 bases lay in between. The CDR3 is 13 amino acids. CDR1 and CDR2 from the germline V gene are ENHRY and SYGVKD. Written as DNA, the CDR3 is TGTGCCATCACCGATGAGATGGGCACTGAAGCTTTCTTT. Translation gives CAITDEMGTEAFF.

The rearrangement links TRBV27 to TRBJ2-7; 12 bases map to TRBD2. The junction had 6 bases not matched to a gene; V was cut back by 9 bases and J by 3 bases. Germline CDR1 MNHEY, CDR2 SMNVEV (reference sequence). CDR3 length: 14 amino acids. DNA for the CDR3: TGTGCCAGTGGACTAGCGGGGCCTTTCTACGAGCAGTACTTC. Translated: CASGLAGPFYEQYF.

This clonotype has more than one count but fewer than ten. Given the absence of the conserved phenylalanine or tryptophan at the CDR3 end, a read error is likely. The rearrangement uses TRBV5-8 and TRBJ2-7; 7 nucleotides agree with TRBD1. Looked up from germline, CDR1 is SGHTS and CDR2 is YDEGEE. V gave up 4 bases and J gave up 6 bases; unmatched junction bases: 4. The CDR3 loop spans 12 amino acids. The CDR3 protein is CASSGDRVEQYL. CDR3 DNA: TGTGCCAGCAGCGGAGACAGGGTCGAGCAGTACCTC.

This clonotype appeared many times. The chain carries TRBV20-1 and TRBJ1-1; D ambiguous. Trimming left V 0 bases short and J 0 bases short, with 8 bases between. CDR1 is DFQATT and CDR2 is SNEGSKA in the germline V gene (reference sequence). The CDR3 has 14 residues. The CDR3 DNA reads TGCAGTGCTAGAGATAAAACGATGAACACTGAAGCTTTCTTT. The encoded protein is CSARDKTMNTEAFF.

This clonotype is a singleton in its sample. The rearrangement uses TRBV14 and TRBJ1-1; D may be TRBD1 (6 bases). Germline CDR1 and CDR2: SGHDN and FVKESK. The CDR3 is 15 residues long. The V end lost 4 bases, the J end lost 6 bases, and 18 bases lay between the germline ends. The CDR3 region is CASSPGHFIRAEAFF. The CDR3 bases are TGTGCCAGCAGCCCGGGACACTTCATACGGGCTGAAGCTTTCTTT.

The chain uses TRBV19 and TRBJ2-1; no clear D gene. V was pared by 8 bases and J by 0 bases, with 11 bases between. Germline assignment: CDR1 LNHDA and CDR2 SQIVND (reference sequence). The CDR3 extends over 14 amino acids. DNA for the CDR3: TGTGCCAGTGCAGACGGCAGCTCCTACAATGAGCAGTTCTTC. Protein product: CASADGSSYNEQFF.

This clonotype appeared a few times. The rearrangement joins TRBV28 to TRBJ2-1; D unresolved. This CDR3 has 16 amino acids. CDR1 is MDHEN, CDR2 SYDVKM, per germline. V shed 1 base and J shed 0 bases, with 10 bases lying between them. Here the CDR3 DNA reads TGTGCCAGCAGTTTATTGGGAACGGGCTCCTACAATGAGCAGTTCTTC. Encoded protein: CASSLLGTGSYNEQFF.

This clonotype was seen more than once but under ten times. CDR3 DNA: TGTGCCAGCAAAGGTCCAGGCGAGCAGTACTTC. It codes for CASKGPGEQYF. The genes are TRBV28 and TRBJ2-7; D is uncertain. This CDR3 spans 11 amino acids. Deletions cut 7 bases from V and 6 bases from J, with 10 bases between. Per germline, CDR1 MDHEN and CDR2 SYDVKM.

This clonotype was seen more than once but under ten times. The rearrangement joins TRBV24-1 to TRBJ1-2; D gene ambiguous. The V gene lost 6 bases and the J gene lost 6 bases, with 13 bases spanning the gap. This CDR3 region has 13 residues. CDR1 and CDR2 from the germline V gene are KGHDR and SFDVKD. The CDR3 DNA sequence: TGTGCCACCAGTCACGATAGAGATGATGGCTACACCTTC. Protein sequence: CATSHDRDDGYTF.

The genes are TRBV29-1 and TRBJ2-7, with 7 bases fitting TRBD1. The CDR3 length is 14 residues. The germline V gene encodes CDR1 SQVTM and CDR2 ANQGSEA. With V trimmed by 5 bases and J by 0 bases, 7 bases remained unmatched. The CDR3 loop is CSVLQGQSSYEQYF. The DNA for the CDR3 is TGCAGCGTTCTACAGGGGCAGAGCTCCTACGAGCAGTACTTC.

The DNA for the CDR3 is TGTGCCAGCAGCCTCCTAGCCCACACAGATACGCAGTATTTT. It is translated as CASSLLAHTDTQYF. The chain employs TRBV7-9 and TRBJ2-3, with TRBD2 as a possible D gene (5 bases). V lost 5 bases and J lost 2, with 11 bases in between. Germline assignment: CDR1 SEHNR and CDR2 FQNEAQ (reference sequence). The CDR3 runs 14 residues.